The 23 T cell receptor beta chains below all came from one sample that was sequenced in a study of regulatory T cells in long-lasting Graves disease. The time point is: newly diagnosed GD, antithyroid drugs for less than 3 months. RNA from PBMCs was the source of the TCR library. Building of the TCR beta libraries involved iRepertoire HTBI primers and Arm-PCR of CDR3 regions. TCRdb reanalysed the multiplex PCR reads using MiXCR and keeps one entry per CDR3 protein. Of 400,000 to 500,000 distinct CDR3 sequences listed, around 17% were seen once; the top ten hold about 23%. The same data also went into a second study, on T cells in Graves' hyperthyroidism and ophthalmopathy.

The sample consisted of peripheral blood mononuclear cells (PBMCs), taken at new diagnosis, from a patient treated with antithyroid drugs. The origin of the receptors is a woman aged 18-29 years with Graves disease.

As for this clonotype: Compared with germline, one end of the junction differs, possibly owing to a read error. The rearrangement links TRBV28 to TRBJ1-1; maybe TRBD1 (5 bases). This CDR3 is 15 amino acids long. Germline V CDR1 and CDR2: MDHEN, SYDVKM. The CDR3 DNA reads as TGTGCCAGCAGTTACGCGGGGGGGACGAACACTGAGGCTTTCTTT. It codes for CASSYAGGTNTEAFF.

The sample holds many counts of this clonotype. The chain has TRBV6-1 and TRBJ2-7; tentative D call: TRBD1 (7 bases). V was pared by 6 bases and J by 2 bases, with 17 bases between. CDR1 is MNHNS and CDR2 is SASEGT in the germline V gene. The CDR3 extends over 15 amino acids. The DNA of the CDR3 is TGTGCCAGCAGCGACGGAGGGGGCCAGACCTACGAGCAGTACTTC. As protein: CASSDGGGQTYEQYF.

In its sample, this clonotype was seen a few times. V gene TRBV6-2 or TRBV6-3 combines with J gene TRBJ1-2, with 7 bases lining up with TRBD1. The CDR3 totals 15 residues. J was trimmed by 8 bases and V by 7 bases; bases with no gene match: 16. Germline CDR1 MNHEY, CDR2 SVGEGT. The CDR3 protein is CASTPLRWTGVGYTF. CDR3 nucleotide sequence: TGTGCCAGCACCCCATTACGTTGGACAGGTGTAGGCTACACCTTC.

This clonotype was recorded at least ten times. This sequence joins TRBV27 and TRBJ2-5; 9 positions match TRBD2. The germline V gene encodes CDR1 MNHEY and CDR2 SMNVEV (reference sequence). V lost 8 bases and J lost 8; bases outside the gene matches: 18. This CDR3 region has 16 residues. CDR3 amino acids: CASFEVRSAGGFTQYF. In DNA, the CDR3 is TGTGCCAGCTTTGAAGTGCGGTCGGCGGGAGGGTTTACCCAGTACTTC.

This clonotype was counted ten times or more. The chain recombines TRBV7-2 with TRBJ2-7, with 7 bases identical to TRBD2. Germline values: CDR1 SGHTA, CDR2 FQGNSA. With V trimmed by 5 bases and J by 2 bases, 9 bases remained unmatched. The CDR3 runs to 15 residues. The CDR3 region is CASSLGLGGAYEQYF. The CDR3 DNA reads as TGTGCCAGCAGCCTGGGGCTTGGGGGGGCCTACGAGCAGTACTTC.

This clonotype was counted a few times. This chain uses TRBV18 with TRBJ2-6; TRBD1 matches at 9 bases. Losses at the gene ends were 3 bases for V and 2 bases for J; bases not matched to a gene: 2. Germline V CDR1 and CDR2: KGHSH, LQKENI. The CDR3 contains 16 residues. CDR3 nucleotide sequence: TGTGCCAGCTCACCTAGGACAGGGGCTGGGGCCAACGTCCTGACTTTC. Translation gives CASSPRTGAGANVLTF.

This clonotype came up once. A read error is possible here, since a much larger clone lies one base away. This likely comes from a read error, as the CDR3 has no conserved phenylalanine or tryptophan at its end. The V and J genes are TRBV20-1 and TRBJ1-1; D perhaps matches TRBD1 (6 bases). Germline CDR1 and CDR2: DFQATT and SNEGSKA (reference sequence). CDR3 size: 14 residues. The V end was cut by 1 base, the J end by 1 base, with 10 bases between. CDR3 bases: TGCAGTGCTAGAGTTGGGGGCTGGAACACTGAAGCTTTCTTG. Translated: CSARVGGWNTEAFL.

Ten or more counts support this clonotype. The junction differs from germline at one of its ends, possibly a read error. The rearrangement joins TRBV5-1 to TRBJ2-3, with TRBD2 matching over 15 bases. The CDR3 covers 16 residues. Germline CDR1 reads SGHRS; CDR2 reads YFSETQ. The CDR3 DNA follows: TGTGCCAGCAGCACGGGACTAGCGGGAGGTGCAGATACGCAGTATTTT. Protein product: CASSTGLAGGADTQYF.

This clonotype was counted ten times or more. The chain is built from TRBV2 and TRBJ2-7; the D is unclear. The CDR3 length is 15 residues. CDR1 and CDR2 from the germline V gene are SNHLY and FYNNEI. Trimming left V 2 bases short and J 6 bases short, with 17 bases between. CDR3 loop: CASSETSQPTVEQYF. CDR3 nucleotides: TGTGCCAGCAGTGAAACGTCACAACCTACGGTCGAGCAGTACTTC.

This clonotype was found a few times. The V and J genes are TRBV7-9 and TRBJ1-1; 7 bases are a match to TRBD1. Germline CDR1 is SEHNR and CDR2 is FQNEAQ (reference sequence). The CDR3 sequence is 16 residues long. V dropped 1 base and J dropped 0; count of bases not matched to a gene: 5. This chain's CDR3 is CASSLGPGTVNTEAFF. The CDR3 DNA is TGTGCCAGCAGCTTAGGCCCCGGGACAGTGAACACTGAAGCTTTCTTT.

The chain has TRBV10-1 and TRBJ2-1, with 9 bases lining up with TRBD1. CDR3 length: 17 amino acids. CDR1 and CDR2 (germline): WNHNN, SYGVQD (reference sequence). The ends lost 2 bases at V and 6 bases at J; junction bases unmatched: 11. The CDR3 sequence: CASSEHYPGQGFNEQFF. CDR3 DNA sequence: TGCGCCAGCAGTGAGCACTACCCGGGACAGGGTTTCAATGAGCAGTTCTTC.

This clonotype was observed a handful of times. This chain links TRBV6-2 or TRBV6-3 with TRBJ1-4; D call uncertain. Trimming removed 11 bases from V and 1 base from J, with 20 bases in between. This CDR3 has 16 amino acids. In germline, CDR1 is MNHEY, CDR2 SVGEGT. CDR3 residues: CAVGRGEIGTNEKLFF. In DNA form, the CDR3 reads TGTGCCGTCGGACGGGGAGAAATAGGAACTAATGAAAAACTGTTTTTT.

This clonotype showed up just a few times. This chain's CDR3 is CASSLGGWEQYF. In nucleotides, the CDR3 is TGTGCCAGCAGCTTAGGAGGATGGGAGCAGTACTTC. The gene calls are TRBV11-2 and TRBJ2-7; no clear D gene. CDR1 SGHAT and CDR2 FQNNGV come from the germline V gene. The CDR3 runs to 12 residues. V lost 1 base to trimming and J lost 7 bases, with 8 bases between them.

In the case of this clonotype: This may stem from a read error, because a much larger clone lies one nucleotide away. The chain links TRBV6-2 or TRBV6-3 to TRBJ1-2; TRBD1 matches at 7 bases. The CDR3 totals 13 residues. Germline CDR1 and CDR2: MNHEY and SVGEGT. The trim removed 5 bases at V and 7 bases at J, leaving 7 bases unmatched. The CDR3 DNA follows: TGTGCCAGCAGTGACAGGGAAATCAGTGGCTACACCTTC. Protein: CASSDREISGYTF.

This clonotype has a count of ten or more. This chain connects TRBV11-1 to TRBJ1-2; D call uncertain. There are 12 residues in the CDR3. V dropped 1 base and J dropped 6 bases, with 6 bases sitting between them. In germline, CDR1 is SGHAT, CDR2 FQDESV (reference sequence). The CDR3 bases are TGTGCCAGCAGCTTAGAAGCGGATGGCTACACCTTC. Amino acid sequence: CASSLEADGYTF.

This clonotype was counted ten times or more. The chain carries TRBV3-1 and TRBJ1-1, with no clear D. Germline loops: CDR1 LGHDT, CDR2 YNNKEL (reference sequence). Trimming removed 3 bases from V and 0 bases from J, with 14 bases in between. CDR3 length: 16 amino acids. The CDR3 coding sequence is TGTGCCAGCAGCCACTCCCCTATCTCCATGAACACTGAAGCTTTCTTT. Translating it yields CASSHSPISMNTEAFF.

This clonotype was counted many times. The chain is built from TRBV28 and TRBJ2-1; D not certain. The V and J ends lost 5 bases and 5 bases respectively, with 4 bases between them. The CDR3 is 11 amino acids. Germline CDR1 is MDHEN and CDR2 is SYDVKM. The CDR3 DNA follows: TGTGCCAGCAGTCAGAACAATGAGCAGTTCTTC. Residues: CASSQNNEQFF.

This clonotype was counted at least ten times. The chain has TRBV18 and TRBJ2-2; 7 nucleotides agree with TRBD2. Trimming took 6 bases from V and 0 from J; bases not matched to a gene: 7. CDR3 length: 16 amino acids. CDR1 and CDR2 from the germline V gene are KGHSH and LQKENI. CDR3 DNA: TGTGCCAGCTCGCCCCTAGCGGCAACGAACACCGGGGAGCTGTTTTTT. Its translation: CASSPLAATNTGELFF.

This clonotype has at least ten counts. CDR3 in DNA: TGTGCCAGCAGACCCGGGCCTACCTACGAGCAGTACTTC. It translates to CASRPGPTYEQYF. The chain couples TRBV28 to TRBJ2-7; D ambiguous. V was pared by 6 bases and J by 2 bases, with 11 bases between. The CDR3 has 13 residues. Looked up from germline, CDR1 is MDHEN and CDR2 is SYDVKM.

The table lists this clonotype with many counts. The rearrangement uses TRBV27 and TRBJ2-7; D gene uncertain. CDR3 length: 14 residues. Germline V gene sequence: CDR1 MNHEY, CDR2 SMNVEV (reference sequence). The V and J ends lost 5 bases and 2 bases respectively, with 13 bases between them. CDR3 amino acids: CASSRRLGPYEQYF. The CDR3 coding sequence is TGTGCCAGCAGTCGAAGACTGGGCCCCTACGAGCAGTACTTC.

Many counts were recorded for this clonotype. The chain links TRBV6-1 to TRBJ2-7; 8 bases fit TRBD1. Germline V lookup: CDR1 MNHNS, CDR2 SASEGT. With 3 bases clipped from V and 0 bases from J, the junction kept 13 bases outside the gene matches. CDR3 length: 18 residues. The DNA for the CDR3 is TGTGCCAGCAGTGATCCCATTGACAGGGGCGGATACTCCTACGAGCAGTACTTC. The encoded protein is CASSDPIDRGGYSYEQYF.

In its sample, this clonotype was seen a few times. The chain recombines TRBV29-1 with TRBJ2-4; 7 bases are shared with TRBD1. In germline, CDR1 is SQVTM, CDR2 ANQGSEA. The CDR3 consists of 14 residues. With V trimmed by 0 bases and J by 6 bases, 5 bases remained unmatched. The CDR3 is CSVEDWSGGNIQYF. The CDR3 nucleotides read TGCAGCGTTGAAGATTGGTCAGGGGGAAACATTCAGTACTTC.

This clonotype appeared many times. The rearrangement uses TRBV7-8 and TRBJ2-1, with TRBD2 matching 9 bases. With V trimmed by 1 base and J by 2 bases, 3 bases remained unmatched. The CDR3 runs 16 residues. The germline V gene has CDR1 SGHVS and CDR2 FQNEAQ. In DNA, the CDR3 is TGTGCCAGCAGCTTAGGTTCTAGCGGGGCCTACAATGAGCAGTTCTTC. Protein product: CASSLGSSGAYNEQFF.